The 16 T cell receptor beta chains reported below all come from one sample, sequenced in a study of CD8+ T cells in alopecia areata. Extraction and reverse transcription of RNA yielded cDNA as the sequencing template. Clones were read by immunoSEQ multiplex PCR, and TCRdb kept only the in-frame ones, dropping some. The table lists around 160,000 clones, around 87% of them singletons, with over 13% in the top ten. Sequencing used CD8+ T cells sorted from blood, obtained at week 0. Source of these receptors: a human donor with alopecia areata.

V and J are TRBV30 and TRBJ2-7; D gene ambiguous. V was trimmed by 1 base and J by 3 bases, leaving 7 bases between them. Per the germline V gene, CDR1 is GTSNPN and CDR2 is SVGIG (reference sequence). This CDR3 is 12 amino acids long. The CDR3 DNA sequence: TGTGCCTGGAGTGACATCGGCTACGAGCAGTACTTC. Translating gives CAWSDIGYEQYF.

This chain connects TRBV2 to TRBJ2-7; D is perhaps TRBD2 (6 bases). Germline loops: CDR1 SNHLY, CDR2 FYNNEI. Trimming shortened V by 6 bases and J by 0 bases, and 15 bases separated the two germline ends. This CDR3 has 15 amino acids. CDR3 sequence (DNA): TGTGCCAGCAGGGAGGGGCGGAGGAGCTCCTACGAGCAGTACTTC. It yields the protein CASREGRRSSYEQYF. Looking up the rest from reference TRBV2 and TRBJ2-7 gives the full variable domain: EPEVTQTPSHQVTQMGQEVILRCVPISNHLYFYWYRQILGQKVEFLVSFYNNEISEKSEIFDDQFSVERPDGSNFTLKIRSTKLEDSAMYFCASREGRRSSYEQYFGPGTRLTVT.

The chain couples TRBV2 to TRBJ2-2; D is unresolved. CDR3 length equals 15 residues. V was trimmed by 5 bases and J by 8 bases, leaving 18 bases between them. The germline gives CDR1 SNHLY, CDR2 FYNNEI. CDR3 sequence (DNA): TGTGCCAGCAGTTCAATTGACCCCGAACCTGGGGAGCTGTTTTTT. Translation gives CASSSIDPEPGELFF.

The chain uses TRBV11-2 and TRBJ2-3; D unresolved. V dropped 5 bases and J dropped 8 bases, with 11 bases sitting between them. The CDR3 extends over 12 amino acids. Germline CDR1 is SGHAT and CDR2 is FQNNGV. CDR3 nucleotide sequence: TGTGCCAGCAGCCAGACTTCGGGTACGCAGTATTTT. It codes for CASSQTSGTQYF.

The chain links TRBV27 to TRBJ2-3; D call uncertain. V was cut by 0 bases and J by 2 bases, with 9 bases left in between. Germline V CDR1 and CDR2: MNHEY, SMNVEV (reference sequence). The CDR3 is 15 residues long. The CDR3 bases are TGTGCCAGCAGTTTATCGTCAGCCAACACAGATACGCAGTATTTT. Residues: CASSLSSANTDTQYF.

The CDR3 DNA reads as TGCGCCAGCAGTGAGAATGTTAGGGGGGCGAACACCGGGGAGCTGTTTTTT. It encodes CASSENVRGANTGELFF. V gene TRBV10-1 combines with J gene TRBJ2-2, with D possibly being TRBD1 or TRBD2 (6 bases each). CDR1 and CDR2 (germline): WNHNN, SYGVQD (reference sequence). Trimming cost V 2 bases and J 0 bases, with 13 bases left between them. The CDR3 runs to 17 residues.

The chain couples TRBV6-1 to TRBJ1-1, with TRBD1 identical over 7 bases. V gave up 3 bases and J gave up 7 bases; unmatched junction bases: 5. The CDR3 runs to 13 residues. CDR1 MNHNS and CDR2 SASEGT come from the germline V gene. The CDR3 here is CASSDPGTVEAFF. The CDR3 bases are TGTGCCAGCAGTGACCCAGGGACAGTTGAAGCTTTCTTT.

V and J are TRBV15 and TRBJ2-7; 8 bases fit TRBD1. There are 14 residues in the CDR3. The germline V gene encodes CDR1 LNHNV and CDR2 YYDKDF (reference sequence). Trimming removed 5 bases from V and 5 bases from J; junction bases left unmatched: 8. DNA of the CDR3: TGTGCCACCAGCCCCCGGACAGGGCTCCACGAGCAGTACTTC. Encoded protein: CATSPRTGLHEQYF.

This clone was seen a few times. The V call is TRBV29-1, the J call TRBJ2-7; 9 bases are shared with TRBD1. This CDR3 is 13 amino acids long. After removal of 5 bases from V and 4 bases from J, the junction contained 6 bases not matched to a gene. From germline, CDR1 is SQVTM and CDR2 ANQGSEA. The CDR3 sequence is CSVWTGDGYEQYF. The CDR3 DNA is TGCAGCGTTTGGACAGGGGATGGGTACGAGCAGTACTTC.

The V call is TRBV7-9, the J call TRBJ1-4; 10 positions agree with TRBD1. Trimming removed 4 bases from V and 6 bases from J; junction bases left unmatched: 14. Germline CDR1 and CDR2: SEHNR and FQNEAQ (reference sequence). The CDR3 is 18 residues long. The CDR3 spells CASSSTINRDRGDEKLFF. In DNA, the CDR3 is TGTGCCAGCAGCTCGACAATCAACCGGGACAGGGGTGATGAAAAACTGTTTTTT.

CDR3 bases: TGCAGCGTTGAGGGAGGGGACCTGGGCTACGAGCAGTACTTC. It codes for CSVEGGDLGYEQYF. V is TRBV29-1 and J is TRBJ2-7, with 7 bases identical to TRBD2. Trimming at V came to 3 bases and at J to 3 bases, leaving 8 bases not matched to a gene. The CDR3 is 14 amino acids. In germline, CDR1 is SQVTM, CDR2 ANQGSEA.

This chain uses TRBV7-2 with TRBJ2-7, with 8 nucleotides matching TRBD2. Trimming took 6 bases from V and 5 from J; bases not matched to a gene: 6. From germline, CDR1 is SGHTA and CDR2 FQGNSA. The length of the CDR3 is 13 residues. The CDR3 DNA follows: TGTGCCAGCAGAGGGCGGGGGGCCCACGAGCAGTACTTC. It encodes CASRGRGAHEQYF.

This clone was seen a few times. The chain carries TRBV2 and TRBJ1-2; a possible D gene is TRBD1 (5 bases). The CDR3 runs 15 residues. V gave up 6 bases and J gave up 2 bases, with 16 bases separating them. Germline CDR1 reads SNHLY; CDR2 reads FYNNEI. CDR3 sequence reads: CASRSSQGRNYGYTF. In DNA, the CDR3 is TGTGCCAGCAGGAGCTCCCAGGGCAGGAACTATGGCTACACCTTC. The variable domain in full, with the rest retrieved from reference TRBV2 and TRBJ1-2, is EPEVTQTPSHQVTQMGQEVILRCVPISNHLYFYWYRQILGQKVEFLVSFYNNEISEKSEIFDDQFSVERPDGSNFTLKIRSTKLEDSAMYFCASRSSQGRNYGYTFGSGTRLTVV.

The V call is TRBV19, the J call TRBJ1-4; D unclear. The CDR3 covers 15 residues. Per germline, CDR1 LNHDA and CDR2 SQIVND (reference sequence). Between the trimmed V and J ends, which lost 7 bases and 8 bases, there was a span of 20 bases. The CDR3 is CASTSPLSQMEKLFF. The CDR3 nucleotides read TGTGCCAGTACTAGCCCCCTTTCACAAATGGAAAAACTGTTTTTT.

The V and J genes are TRBV7-9 and TRBJ2-7, with TRBD1 matching over 7 bases. Germline-derived CDR1 and CDR2 are SEHNR and FQNEAQ (reference sequence). This CDR3 spans 14 amino acids. The trim removed 5 bases at V and 3 bases at J, leaving 7 bases unmatched. CDR3 sequence: CASSPGTALYEQYF. The CDR3 coding sequence is TGTGCCAGCAGCCCAGGGACAGCTCTCTACGAGCAGTACTTC.

This rearrangement joins TRBV29-1 to TRBJ2-1; possible D gene TRBD2, 5 bases. The CDR3 has 10 residues. Germline V gives CDR1 SQVTM, CDR2 ANQGSEA. V was pared by 5 bases and J by 9 bases, with 8 bases between. CDR3 loop: CSVQEVEQFF. CDR3 bases: TGCAGCGTTCAGGAGGTTGAGCAGTTCTTC.